This TCR beta chain comes out of a study of cytomegalovirus exposure and HLA in healthy donors. Study details: Genotyping of 430 or so donors showed that roughly 80% belonged to the Caucasian-associated ancestry cluster.

V lost 4 bases to trimming and J lost 5 bases; unmatched junction nucleotides: 7. The CDR3 runs to 15 residues. CDR1 SGHNT and CDR2 YYREEE come from the germline V gene (reference sequence). Remarks on this clone: Its antigen remains unknown.

Amplification used 60 Vbeta primers and 13 Jbeta primers. Clones were sequenced by immunoSEQ multiplex PCR, and TCRdb holds only the in-frame ones, with some missing. The sample has about 120,000 clones, about 72% seen once. Study results and limitations: Across donors, most TCRs were seen rarely, yet some public ones were widespread. Most TCR beta V segments were productive about 90% or about 30% of the time in an earlier analysis.

The TCR sequence derives from a man in his fifties or sixties in good health and CMV-seropositive. Material: PBMCs. The V call is TRBV5-4, the J call TRBJ2-3; 10 bases map to TRBD2. For the CDR3, the DNA is TGTGCCAGCAGCCTGAGCGGGGGGGCCAGAGATACGCAGTATTTT. It is translated as CASSLSGGARDTQYF.